The 13 T cell receptor beta chains below all came from one sample that was sequenced in a study of response to subunit inactivated influenza vaccine. TCRdb processed the RT-PCR reads anew with MiXCR; each CDR3 protein has one entry. The repertoire has hundreds of thousands of distinct CDR3 sequences, 10% to 15% of them found once; the top ten carry about an eighth. Specimen: PBMCs from blood, collected 45 days after vaccination. These receptors were obtained from a man over 45 who received an inactivated influenza vaccine.

The sample holds a few counts of this clonotype. The V call is TRBV6-2 or TRBV6-3, the J call TRBJ2-7; tentative D call: TRBD2 (5 bases). Germline V gives CDR1 MNHEY, CDR2 SVGEGT. The germline V and J ends were trimmed by 2 bases and 3 bases, with 8 bases remaining between them. This CDR3 spans 13 amino acids. DNA for the CDR3: TGTGCCAGCAGTTACGAGACTAACTACGAGCAGTACTTC. This sequence encodes CASSYETNYEQYF.

This clonotype came up a few times. This CDR3 is CASSPPMAGETQYF. The CDR3 DNA reads TGTGCCAGCTCACCACCGATGGCGGGAGAGACCCAGTACTTC. V and J are TRBV18 and TRBJ2-5; D might be TRBD2 (5 bases). Trimming shortened V by 0 bases and J by 4 bases, and 9 bases separated the two germline ends. From germline, CDR1 is KGHSH and CDR2 LQKENI. The CDR3 is 14 residues long.

Many counts were recorded for this clonotype. The rearrangement links TRBV29-1 to TRBJ2-1; D is unresolved. From germline, CDR1 is SQVTM and CDR2 ANQGSEA. V was clipped by 1 base and J by 4 bases, with 11 bases between them. The CDR3 loop spans 14 amino acids. As DNA, the CDR3 is TGCAGCGTTGAAGGTGGGGTGGAGTACAATGAGCAGTTCTTC. Protein sequence: CSVEGGVEYNEQFF.

This clonotype has only a few counts. V is TRBV29-1 and J is TRBJ1-1, with unresolved D. This CDR3 contains 12 residues. Germline V gene sequence: CDR1 SQVTM, CDR2 ANQGSEA. Deletions cut 7 bases from V and 2 bases from J, with 11 bases between. The CDR3 spells CSGGPSNTEAFF. The CDR3 nucleotides are TGCAGCGGCGGACCTTCAAACACTGAAGCTTTCTTT.

This clonotype has more than one count but fewer than ten. V and J are TRBV11-2 and TRBJ1-2; the match to TRBD1 covers 7 bases. Losses at the gene ends were 5 bases for V and 4 bases for J; bases not matched to a gene: 22. This CDR3 is built from 19 residues. Germline values: CDR1 SGHAT, CDR2 FQNNGV. The CDR3, as DNA: TGTGCCAGCAGCCCCGGGACAGTGGGCAGATGGGATATATTCTATGGCTACACCTTC. Encoded protein: CASSPGTVGRWDIFYGYTF.

Many counts were recorded for this clonotype. V gene TRBV12-3 or TRBV12-4 combines with J gene TRBJ2-7; 11 bases are a match to TRBD1. J lost 5 bases, V lost 4 bases, and 4 bases had no gene match. The CDR3 has 14 residues. The CDR3, as DNA: TGTGCCAGCAGTTCCAGGACAGGGGGCGACGAGCAGTACTTC. Amino acid sequence: CASSSRTGGDEQYF.

This clonotype was seen a few times. The rearrangement joins TRBV29-1 to TRBJ2-7; TRBD2 agrees at 7 bases. The germline V gene has CDR1 SQVTM and CDR2 ANQGSEA. This CDR3 is built from 13 residues. Unmatched junction bases numbered 7, after V lost 6 bases and J lost 2 bases. The CDR3 loop reads CSVVGGITYEQYF. CDR3 sequence (DNA): TGCAGCGTGGTGGGGGGGATCACCTACGAGCAGTACTTC.

This chain links TRBV20-1 with TRBJ2-3; TRBD1 aligns across 10 bases. V lost 4 bases to trimming and J lost 4 bases; unmatched junction nucleotides: 5. CDR1 DFQATT and CDR2 SNEGSKA come from the germline V gene (reference sequence). CDR3 size: 14 residues. CDR3 loop: CSANPGQGSDTQYF. Here the CDR3 DNA reads TGCAGTGCTAATCCGGGACAGGGGTCAGATACGCAGTATTTT.

The chain carries TRBV4-3 and TRBJ2-5; D not resolved. The V and J ends lost 1 base and 5 bases respectively, with 14 bases between them. This CDR3 region has 15 residues. The germline gives CDR1 LGHNA, CDR2 YSLEER. The CDR3 coding sequence is TGCGCCAGCAGCCAAGGGACCTTGGAAGTCGAGACCCAGTACTTC. It translates to CASSQGTLEVETQYF.

This clonotype was detected only a few times. As DNA, the CDR3 is TGTGCCAGCAGTTTCTTCCTAGCGAGTAGCACAGATACGCAGTATTTT. It encodes CASSFFLASSTDTQYF. This chain uses TRBV12-3 or TRBV12-4 with TRBJ2-3, with D possibly being TRBD2 (6 bases). The V gene lost 3 bases and the J gene lost 0 bases, with 13 bases spanning the gap. The CDR3 is 16 residues long.

Only a few counts were recorded for this clonotype. The chain couples TRBV24-1 to TRBJ2-5; 8 nucleotides line up with TRBD1. CDR3 size: 16 residues. The trim removed 1 base at V and 4 bases at J, leaving 7 bases unmatched. Germline CDR1 is KGHDR and CDR2 is SFDVKD. In DNA, the CDR3 is TGTGCCACCAGTGATTTCCACCTCACAGGGGGAGAGACCCAGTACTTC. Its protein product is CATSDFHLTGGETQYF.

This clonotype was seen more than once but under ten times. The chain is built from TRBV30 and TRBJ2-5; possible D gene TRBD2, 6 bases. The length of the CDR3 is 16 residues. Germline V gene data show CDR1 as GTSNPN and CDR2 as SVGIG (reference sequence). The V end lost 0 bases, the J end lost 5 bases, and 19 bases lay between the germline ends. As DNA, the CDR3 is TGTGCCTGGAGTGTGGGCGGGGCCTCCCTCCATGAGACCCAGTACTTC. This translates into CAWSVGGASLHETQYF.

This clonotype was picked up a small number of times. J is TRBJ2-1 and V is TRBV20-1; D unresolved. Trimming cost V 2 bases and J 6 bases, with 11 bases left between them. Germline V CDR1 and CDR2: DFQATT, SNEGSKA (reference sequence). CDR3 length equals 13 residues. This CDR3 is CSARRSLSNEQFF. The CDR3 nucleotides are TGCAGTGCTAGACGGTCCCTATCCAATGAGCAGTTCTTC.